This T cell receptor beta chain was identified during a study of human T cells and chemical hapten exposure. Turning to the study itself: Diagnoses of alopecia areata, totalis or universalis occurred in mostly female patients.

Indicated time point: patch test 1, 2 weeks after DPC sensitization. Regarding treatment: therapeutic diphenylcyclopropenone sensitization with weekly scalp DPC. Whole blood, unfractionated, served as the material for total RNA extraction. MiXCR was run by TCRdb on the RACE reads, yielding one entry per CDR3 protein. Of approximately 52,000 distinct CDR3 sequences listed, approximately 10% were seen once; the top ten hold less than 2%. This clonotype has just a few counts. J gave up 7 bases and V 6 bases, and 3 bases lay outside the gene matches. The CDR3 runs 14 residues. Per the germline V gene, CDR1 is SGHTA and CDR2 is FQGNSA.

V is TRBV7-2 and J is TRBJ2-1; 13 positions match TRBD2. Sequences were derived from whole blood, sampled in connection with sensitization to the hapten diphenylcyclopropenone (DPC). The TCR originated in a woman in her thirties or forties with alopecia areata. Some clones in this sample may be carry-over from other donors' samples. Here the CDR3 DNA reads TGTGCCAGCAGGGGGACTAGCGGGGTTAATGAGCAGTTCTTC. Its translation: CASRGTSGVNEQFF.